This TCR beta chain was identified in a study of T cell changes during pregnancy in multiple sclerosis. Here immunoSEQ multiplex PCR was the method, and the copy in TCRdb shows in-frame clones only, minus some. The table has tens of thousands of clones, roughly nine tenths seen once. The germline V and J ends were trimmed by 6 bases and 0 bases, with 9 bases remaining between them. Germline V lookup: CDR1 MGHDK, CDR2 SYGVNS. The CDR3 has 15 residues. The clonotype was recovered from a female donor in good health, enrolled as a control in a pregnancy study. Material: peripheral blood, obtained in the third trimester of pregnancy. This chain uses TRBV25-1 with TRBJ1-6; D uncertain. Here the CDR3 DNA reads TGTGCCAGCAGATTTAGAAGCTCCTATAATTCACCCCTCCACTTT. It codes for CASRFRSSYNSPLHF.